Listed below are T cell receptor beta chains from one sample, sequenced in a study of shared clonotypes between healthy human individuals. Sequencing used immunoSEQ multiplex PCR; TCRdb keeps in-frame clones, though not all of them. The table shows more than 600,000 clones, with about 90% occurring only once. The material sequenced was naive CD8+ T cells sorted from blood. The receptors derive from a man aged 25 to 40 in good health. Both conserved end residues are trimmed from each CDR3. Fields, in order: CDR3 protein, clone size, V gene. Expanded clones are given a class, and other clones once, few, many or no size at all.

CDR3: ASSYSGGTGELF
size: few
V: TRBV6-6

CDR3: ASSSGTTYEQY
size: NA
V: TRBV5-6

CDR3: ASSLYPDRDAYEQY
size: NA
V: TRBV27

CDR3: ASSLRNEGGVYEQY
size: NA
V: TRBV7-9

CDR3: ASSQVPGTGRSHNEQF
size: NA
V: TRBV14

CDR3: ASRVRSLDTEAF
size: once
V: TRBV6-4

CDR3: ASSYTGGNEQY
size: many
V: TRBV6-5

CDR3: ASVPSGDNEQF
size: NA
V: TRBV12-5

CDR3: ASSYRVAEQY
size: NA
V: TRBV7-9

CDR3: ASSAGTSRADTQY
size: once
V: TRBV9

CDR3: ASSDDSEKLF
size: NA
V: TRBV9

CDR3: SARIDTQY
size: once
V: TRBV20-1

CDR3: SVEGIAGDYNEQF
size: NA
V: TRBV29-1

CDR3: ASSLLGGEETQY
size: few
V: TRBV27

CDR3: ASSITRTNEQF
size: NA
V: TRBV19

CDR3: ASSLVRTGTYEQY
size: NA
V: TRBV7-9

CDR3: ASSPRQGMYGEQY
size: NA
V: TRBV7-9

CDR3: ASSLERRGLAYYNEQF
size: NA
V: TRBV7-6

CDR3: ASSSIGGGPEAF
size: NA
V: TRBV27

CDR3: ASSLTGAGANVLT
size: NA
V: TRBV27

CDR3: SVITTSGISDEQF
size: NA
V: TRBV29-1

CDR3: ASSPHGGNTEAF
size: NA
V: TRBV9

CDR3: ASSVVAEQETQY
size: NA
V: TRBV5-6

CDR3: ASTSLGTYEQY
size: NA
V: TRBV27

CDR3: ASSESDQVAYEQY
size: NA
V: TRBV10-1

CDR3: ASSVQGYEQY
size: NA
V: TRBV6-5

CDR3: ASSQDRGGTEAF
size: once
V: TRBV4-1

CDR3: ASRAGTSGRALFQETQY
size: NA
V: TRBV11-2

CDR3: ASSLGPSPYNEQF
size: few
V: TRBV7-8

CDR3: AISGAAGLDNTGELF
size: NA
V: TRBV10-3

CDR3: ASSAAPGLAGTDTQY
size: NA
V: TRBV7-9

CDR3: ASSDRGLAGGPIYNEQF
size: NA
V: TRBV2

CDR3: ASSQETGPIHNEQF
size: NA
V: TRBV4-3

CDR3: ASSLLGGGAYNEQF
size: NA
V: TRBV27

CDR3: ASSLAIEAAYNEQF
size: NA
V: TRBV27

CDR3: ASSAAGTGYEQY
size: NA
V: TRBV7-6

CDR3: ASRLVGGNTGELF
size: NA
V: TRBV12-2

CDR3: ASSEARDTEGKLF
size: NA
V: TRBV6-1

CDR3: ASGPASGYNEQF
size: NA
V: TRBV25-1

CDR3: ASSSRDGYT
size: NA
V: TRBV9

CDR3: ASSLIQGGYEQY
size: NA
V: TRBV7-9

CDR3: ASSYTLAGGLGEQY
size: NA
V: TRBV6-5

CDR3: ASSSTSSYEQY
size: NA
V: TRBV27

CDR3: ASSFRGGYYEQY
size: NA
V: TRBV27